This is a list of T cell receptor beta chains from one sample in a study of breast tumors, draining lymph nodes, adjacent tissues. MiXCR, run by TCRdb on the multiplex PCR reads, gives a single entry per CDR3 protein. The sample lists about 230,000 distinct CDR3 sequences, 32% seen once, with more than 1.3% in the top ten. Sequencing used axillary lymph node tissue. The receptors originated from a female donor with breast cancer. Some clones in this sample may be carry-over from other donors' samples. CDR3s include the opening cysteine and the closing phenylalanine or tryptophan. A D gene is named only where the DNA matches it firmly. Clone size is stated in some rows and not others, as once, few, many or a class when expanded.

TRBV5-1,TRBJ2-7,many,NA,CASSRGTGREAGLFIYEQYF,TGCGCCAGCAGCCGGGGAACAGGGCGTGAAGCGGGGCTCTTTATTTACGAGCAGTACTTC
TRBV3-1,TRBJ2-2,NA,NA,CASSQTTGELFF,TGTGCCAGCAGCCAAACGACAGGGGAGCTGTTTTTT
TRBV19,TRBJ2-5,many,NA,CASSIGGGLGQETQYF,TGTGCCAGTAGTATAGGGGGCGGGCTGGGGCAAGAGACCCAGTACTTC
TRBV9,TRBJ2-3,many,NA,CASSVLKSTDTQYF,TGTGCCAGCAGCGTTCTCAAGAGCACAGATACGCAGTATTTT
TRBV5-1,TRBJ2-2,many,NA,CASTGVTGELFF,TGCGCCAGCACAGGGGTGACCGGGGAGCTGTTTTTT
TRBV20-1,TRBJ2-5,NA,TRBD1,CSTSRQGVGQETQYF,TGCAGTACCTCCAGACAGGGAGTTGGCCAAGAGACCCAGTACTTC
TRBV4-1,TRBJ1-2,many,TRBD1,CASSQERDRGLYGYTF,TGCGCCAGCAGCCAAGAGAGGGACAGGGGGCTCTATGGCTACACCTTC
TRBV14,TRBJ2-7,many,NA,CASSQGVGDRSYEQYF,TGTGCCAGCAGCCAGGGGGTAGGAGATCGTTCCTACGAGCAGTACTTC
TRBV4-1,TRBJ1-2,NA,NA,CASSQEEGVYGYTF,TGCGCCAGCAGCCAAGAGGAGGGAGTCTATGGCTACACCTTC
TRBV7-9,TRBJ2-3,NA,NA,CASSLGSGGETQYF,TGTGCCAGCAGCTTAGGCTCCGGAGGGGAGACGCAGTATTTT
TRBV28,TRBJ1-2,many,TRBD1,CASSLWDRNYGYTF,TGTGCCAGCAGTCTGTGGGACAGGAACTATGGCTACACCTTC
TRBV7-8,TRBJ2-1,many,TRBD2,CASSLDSSGRVNEQFF,TGTGCCAGCAGCTTAGATTCTAGCGGGAGGGTTAATGAGCAGTTCTTC
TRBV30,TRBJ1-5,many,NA,CAWSMGSNQPQHF,TGTGCCTGGAGTATGGGTAGCAATCAGCCCCAGCATTTT
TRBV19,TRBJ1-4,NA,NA,CASSIGSTGQSDEKLFF,TGTGCCAGTAGTATAGGATCAACCGGACAGAGTGATGAAAAACTGTTTTTT
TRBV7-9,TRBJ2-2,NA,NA,CASSLEGRGELFF,TGTGCCAGCAGCTTAGAGGGGCGGGGGGAGCTGTTTTTT
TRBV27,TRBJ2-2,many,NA,CASSHNTGELFF,TGTGCCAGCAGCCATAACACCGGGGAGCTGTTTTTT
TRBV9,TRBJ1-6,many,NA,CASSDNRASFNSPLHF,TGTGCCAGCAGCGACAACAGGGCTAGCTTTAATTCACCCCTCCACTTT
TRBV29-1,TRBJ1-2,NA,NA,CSVVESTYGYTF,TGCAGCGTGGTCGAATCTACCTATGGCTACACCTTC
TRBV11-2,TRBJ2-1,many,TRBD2,CASSLLAGADNEQFF,TGTGCCAGCAGCTTACTAGCGGGAGCGGACAATGAGCAGTTCTTC
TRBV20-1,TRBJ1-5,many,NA,CSASGIQSNQPQHF,TGCAGTGCTAGCGGAATACAAAGCAATCAGCCCCAGCATTTT
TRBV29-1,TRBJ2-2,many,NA,CSVEVHTGELFF,TGCAGCGTTGAGGTGCACACCGGGGAGCTGTTTTTT
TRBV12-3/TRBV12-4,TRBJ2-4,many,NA,CASSLSNSAQYF,TGTGCCAGCAGTTTATCCAACAGTGCCCAGTACTTC
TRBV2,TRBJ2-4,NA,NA,CASSRDFQYF,TGTGCCAGCAGCCGGGACTTTCAGTACTTC
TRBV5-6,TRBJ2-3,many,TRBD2,CASSLGGLAGERDTQYF,TGTGCCAGCAGCTTGGGGGGGCTAGCGGGAGAAAGAGATACGCAGTATTTT
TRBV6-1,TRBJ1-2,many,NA,CASSEAGQNYGYTF,TGTGCCAGCAGTGAAGCGGGACAAAACTATGGCTACACCTTC
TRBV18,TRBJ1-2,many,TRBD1,CASSHRGDGYTF,TGTGCCAGCTCCCACAGGGGAGATGGCTACACCTTC
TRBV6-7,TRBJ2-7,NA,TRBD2,CASSPPSGTVSYEQYF,TGTGCCAGCAGTCCCCCTAGCGGGACGGTCTCCTACGAGCAGTACTTC
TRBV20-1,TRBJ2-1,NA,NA,CSARQQETRNEQFF,TGCAGTGCTAGGCAACAAGAGACCCGCAATGAGCAGTTCTTC
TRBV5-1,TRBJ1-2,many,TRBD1,CASSLVADRGNLNYGYTF,TGCGCCAGCAGCTTGGTGGCGGACAGGGGTAACTTGAACTATGGCTACACCTTC
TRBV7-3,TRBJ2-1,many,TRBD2,CASSLGGSGRSNNEQFF,TGTGCCAGCAGCCTCGGGGGAAGCGGGAGGAGTAACAATGAGCAGTTCTTC
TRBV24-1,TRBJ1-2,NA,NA,CATSEFTGNGYTF,TGTGCCACCAGTGAATTTACAGGGAATGGCTACACCTTC
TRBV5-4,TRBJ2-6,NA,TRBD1,CASSLNSGQIFSGANVLTF,TGTGCCAGCAGCTTGAACTCGGGACAGATATTCTCTGGGGCCAACGTCCTGACTTTC
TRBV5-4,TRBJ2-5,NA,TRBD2,CASSLKAGGETQYF,TGTGCCAGCAGCTTGAAGGCGGGAGGGGAGACCCAGTACTTC
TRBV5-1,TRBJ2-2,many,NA,CASSLDTGSPGELFF,TGCGCCAGCAGCTTGGACACAGGGTCACCCGGGGAGCTGTTTTTT
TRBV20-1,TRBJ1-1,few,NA,CSARRESGRVSEAFF,TGCAGTGCTAGAAGGGAGTCCGGAAGGGTGTCTGAAGCTTTCTTT
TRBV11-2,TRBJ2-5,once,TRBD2,CASSLAGRAYETQYF,TGTGCCAGCAGCTTAGCTGGGAGGGCTTACGAGACCCAGTACTTC
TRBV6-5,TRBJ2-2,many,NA,CASSPGNTGELFF,TGTGCCAGCAGTCCAGGGAACACCGGGGAGCTGTTTTTT
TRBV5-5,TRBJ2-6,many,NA,CASSLDGGSGANVLTF,TGTGCCAGCAGCTTGGACGGGGGCTCTGGGGCCAACGTCCTGACTTTC
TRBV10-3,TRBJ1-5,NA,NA,CAISGVLIMSVYSNQPQHF,TGTGCCATCAGCGGGGTTTTAATAATGTCAGTCTATAGCAATCAGCCCCAGCATTTT
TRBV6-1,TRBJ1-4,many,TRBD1,CASRPTGVPNEKLFF,TGTGCCAGCAGGCCCACAGGGGTACCTAATGAAAAACTGTTTTTT
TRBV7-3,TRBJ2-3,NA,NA,CASSLGGVGQSTDTQYF,TGTGCCAGCAGCTTAGGGGGTGTCGGGCAGAGCACAGATACGCAGTATTTT
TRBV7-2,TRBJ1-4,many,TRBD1,CASSPQRTGGEKLFF,TGTGCCAGCAGCCCTCAAAGGACAGGGGGTGAAAAACTGTTTTTT
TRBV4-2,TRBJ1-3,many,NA,CASSQGPGNTIYF,TGTGCCAGCAGCCAAGGTCCTGGAAACACCATATATTTT
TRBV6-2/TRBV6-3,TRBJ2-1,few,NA,CASSRFIAGQPSYNEQFF,TGTGCCAGCAGCCGTTTCATCGCGGGACAGCCTTCCTACAATGAGCAGTTCTTC
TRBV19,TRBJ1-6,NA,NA,CASSISRFSPLHF,TGTGCCAGTAGTATATCACGGTTTTCACCCCTCCACTTC
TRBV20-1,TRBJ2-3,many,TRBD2,CSALSAGVGTSTDTQYF,TGCAGTGCTCTCTCAGCGGGAGTAGGCACTAGCACAGATACGCAGTATTTT
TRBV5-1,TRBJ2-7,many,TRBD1,CASSLYRLGTGQINSYEQYF,TGCGCCAGCAGCTTGTATCGTTTGGGGACGGGACAGATAAACTCCTACGAGCAGTACTTC
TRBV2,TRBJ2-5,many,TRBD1,CASSESRGLQETQYF,TGTGCCAGCAGTGAAAGCAGGGGGCTCCAAGAGACCCAGTACTTC
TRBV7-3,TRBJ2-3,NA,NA,CASSPNSPDTQYF,TGTGCCAGCAGCCCTAACTCCCCAGATACGCAGTATTTT
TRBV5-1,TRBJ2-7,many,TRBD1,CASSIAPGQGREQYF,TGCGCCAGCAGCATAGCCCCGGGACAGGGAAGGGAGCAGTACTTC
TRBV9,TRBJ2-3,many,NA,CASSAPMAGPADTQYF,TGTGCCAGCAGCGCCCCTATGGCGGGACCCGCAGATACGCAGTATTTT
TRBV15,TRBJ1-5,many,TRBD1,CATSSGLGQGSQPQHF,TGTGCCACCAGCAGCGGGCTGGGACAGGGTTCTCAGCCCCAGCATTTT
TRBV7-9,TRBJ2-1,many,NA,CASSPGGTENEQFF,TGTGCCAGCAGCCCCGGCGGGACGGAAAATGAGCAGTTCTTC
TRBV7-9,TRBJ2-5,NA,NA,CASSPGNTDTQYF,TGTGCCAGCAGCCCGGGGAACACAGATACGCAGTACTTC
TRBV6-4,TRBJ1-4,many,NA,CASRHPWDTNEKLFF,TGTGCCAGCAGACACCCGTGGGACACTAATGAAAAACTGTTTTTT
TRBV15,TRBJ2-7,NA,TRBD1,CATSTILKGGATEQYF,TGTGCCACCAGCACAATTCTAAAAGGGGGCGCAACCGAGCAGTACTTC
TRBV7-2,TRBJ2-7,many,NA,CASSLRAGIVAYEQYF,TGTGCCAGCAGCTTGAGGGCGGGAATTGTCGCCTACGAGCAGTACTTC
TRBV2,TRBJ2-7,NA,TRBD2,CASLGGTSGISYEQYF,TGTGCCTCCCTAGGAGGGACTAGCGGAATTTCCTACGAGCAGTACTTC
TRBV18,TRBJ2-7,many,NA,CASSPLPSELPYEQYF,TGTGCCAGCTCACCACTGCCTAGCGAGCTCCCCTACGAGCAGTACTTC